The rows below give T cell receptor beta chains drawn from one sample of a study of response to subunit inactivated influenza vaccine. TCRdb processed the RT-PCR reads anew with MiXCR; each CDR3 protein has one entry. This sample has hundreds of thousands of distinct CDR3 sequences, with approximately 15% found just once. The starting material was CD4+ T cells sorted from PBMCs, obtained less than 30 months after vaccination. The receptors derive from a man between 50 and 69 years old who received an inactivated influenza vaccine. Each CDR3 is given with its conserved first and last residue.

TRBJ2-1 | TRBV29-1 | 13 | CSGGTGGYNEQFF
TRBJ2-1 | TRBV20-1 | 15 | CSARGGWQGSVEQFF
TRBJ2-1 | TRBV12-3/TRBV12-4 | 16 | CASSLNGQGAYNEQFF
TRBJ2-3 | TRBV6-1 | 15 | CASSPGRGLTDTQYF
TRBJ2-5 | TRBV7-8 | 17 | CASSLARLGEYQETQYF
TRBJ2-1 | TRBV29-1 | 13 | CSVGAGSYNEQFF
TRBJ1-5 | TRBV15 | 12 | CATSRDSYPQHF
TRBJ1-1 | TRBV20-1 | 14 | CSATRRSSRTEAFF
TRBJ1-5 | TRBV3-1 | 14 | CASSQSGGRQPQHF
TRBJ2-7 | TRBV5-1 | 16 | CASSLVGKPLPYEQYF
TRBJ1-5 | TRBV20-1 | 15 | CSARDRVYSNQPQHF
TRBJ1-2 | TRBV4-2 | 13 | CASSQEGGLGYTF
TRBJ2-7 | TRBV10-3 | 14 | CAISDSGTSYEQYF
TRBJ2-7 | TRBV28 | 14 | CASTIAGAKYEQYF
TRBJ2-1 | TRBV7-2 | 13 | CASSLERGGRQFF
TRBJ2-5 | TRBV20-1 | 13 | CSATGTPQETQYF
TRBJ1-2 | TRBV5-6 | 13 | CASSTGTRYGYTF
TRBJ2-1 | TRBV29-1 | 14 | CSVSGLSSYNEQFF
TRBJ1-5 | TRBV3-1 | 14 | CASSKGTGSQPQHF
TRBJ2-7 | TRBV20-1 | 13 | CSARDREKLEQYF
TRBJ2-7 | TRBV12-3/TRBV12-4 | 15 | CASSSRIADSYEQYF
TRBJ1-1 | TRBV27 | 15 | CASSLLGVGNTEAFF
TRBJ2-7 | TRBV6-2/TRBV6-3 | 17 | CASSTLLLAGPSYEQYF
TRBJ1-6 | TRBV28 | 14 | CASRSRASYSPLHF
TRBJ2-3 | TRBV4-2 | 18 | CASSQESGTSGSRDTQYF
TRBJ2-5 | TRBV4-2 | 18 | CASSQDPPGYTTGETQYF
TRBJ1-6 | TRBV4-2 | 16 | CASSQVAEIYNSPLHF
TRBJ2-1 | TRBV29-1 | 14 | CSVESSGRANEQFF
TRBJ1-5 | TRBV4-2 | 15 | CASSQDQGIHQPQHF
TRBJ2-1 | TRBV18 | 15 | CASSSRAVDGNEQFF
TRBJ2-1 | TRBV12-3/TRBV12-4 | 17 | CASSFFSSGSSYNEQFF
TRBJ1-2 | TRBV7-9 | 14 | CASSLVGRGGGYTF
TRBJ2-4 | TRBV12-3/TRBV12-4 | 16 | CASQRLAGLAKNIQYF
TRBJ2-1 | TRBV7-6 | 13 | CASSSGAVGEQFF
TRBJ2-2 | TRBV6-5 | 16 | CASSTTGGRRTGELFF
TRBJ1-2 | TRBV14 | 15 | CASSQDFGTVYGYTF
TRBJ2-3 | TRBV29-1 | 14 | CSVEGLAATDTQYF
TRBJ2-3 | TRBV5-4 | 16 | CASSLRLAGATDTQYF
TRBJ2-3 | TRBV6-1 | 15 | CASSGGGVDADTQYF
TRBJ1-1 | TRBV6-1 | 15 | CATLQGQRATVEAFF
TRBJ1-2 | TRBV6-1 | 14 | CASSQYEERYGYTF
TRBJ2-3 | TRBV9 | 14 | CASSVEPRGDTQYF
TRBJ2-5 | TRBV7-2 | 14 | CASSLAGNLGTQYF
TRBJ2-5 | TRBV6-6 | 11 | CAAGLQETQYF
TRBJ1-6 | TRBV3-1 | 17 | CASSPDRPRSNNSPLHF
TRBJ2-7 | TRBV5-1 | 14 | CASSLVIDNYEQYF
TRBJ1-2 | TRBV10-3 | 13 | CASSWDPLYGYTF
TRBJ2-1 | TRBV2 | 13 | CASSPSRENEQFF
TRBJ1-6 | TRBV20-1 | 13 | CSARPSGLTPLHF